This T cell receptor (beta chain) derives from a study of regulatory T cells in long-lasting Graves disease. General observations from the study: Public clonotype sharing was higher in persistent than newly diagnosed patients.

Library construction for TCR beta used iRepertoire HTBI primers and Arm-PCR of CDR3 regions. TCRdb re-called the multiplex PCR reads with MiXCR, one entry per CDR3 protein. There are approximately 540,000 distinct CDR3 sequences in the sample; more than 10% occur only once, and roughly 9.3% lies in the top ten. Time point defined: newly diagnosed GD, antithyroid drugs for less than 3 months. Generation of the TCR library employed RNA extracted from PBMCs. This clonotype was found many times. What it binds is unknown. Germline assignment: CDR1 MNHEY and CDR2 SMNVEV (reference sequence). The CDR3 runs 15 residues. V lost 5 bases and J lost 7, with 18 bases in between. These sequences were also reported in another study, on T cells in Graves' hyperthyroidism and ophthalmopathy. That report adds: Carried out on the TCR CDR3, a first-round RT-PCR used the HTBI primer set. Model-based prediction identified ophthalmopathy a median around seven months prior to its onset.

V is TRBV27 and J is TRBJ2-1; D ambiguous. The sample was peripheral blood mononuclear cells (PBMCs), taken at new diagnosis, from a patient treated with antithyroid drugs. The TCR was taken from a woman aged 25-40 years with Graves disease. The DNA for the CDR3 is TGTGCCAGCAGTCCCCGGGTCCCGGAAGAGAATGAGCAGTTCTTC. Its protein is CASSPRVPEENEQFF.